The 28 T cell receptor beta chains below come from one sample, sequenced in a study of cytomegalovirus exposure and HLA in healthy donors. PCR employed 60 Vbeta and 13 Jbeta primers. Clones were sequenced by immunoSEQ multiplex PCR, and TCRdb holds only the in-frame ones, with some missing. Of 150,000 to 200,000 clones in the sample, 70% to 90% were seen once. Sequenced sample: PBMCs. These receptors all stem from a woman aged 18-30 years in good health and CMV-seropositive.

J is TRBJ2-1 and V is TRBV18, with 8 bases identical to TRBD2. Germline trimming cut 3 bases from V and 9 bases from J; bases unmatched to any gene: 13. Germline-derived CDR1 and CDR2 are KGHSH and LQKENI. The CDR3 length is 16 residues. Written as DNA, the CDR3 is TGTGCCAGCTCACCCCAGGGAGCGGGGGTCCTCGCTGAGCAGTTCTTC. Protein: CASSPQGAGVLAEQFF.

The chain is built from TRBV15 and TRBJ1-6; D is perhaps TRBD1 (6 bases). This CDR3 has 15 residues. Germline V gene sequence: CDR1 LNHNV, CDR2 YYDKDF (reference sequence). V lost 0 bases and J lost 9, with 12 bases in between. CDR3 sequence reads: CATSRDLTGGSPLHF. The CDR3 nucleotides read TGTGCCACCAGCAGAGATTTGACAGGCGGTTCACCCCTCCACTTT.

The CDR3 DNA reads as TGTGCCTGGGGGGACTATATACAAGAGACCCAGTACTTC. This codes for CAWGDYIQETQYF. This chain joins TRBV30 and TRBJ2-5; 7 nucleotides align to TRBD2. This CDR3 has 13 amino acids. Germline CDR1 GTSNPN, CDR2 SVGIG (reference sequence). The V and J ends lost 5 bases and 2 bases, in that order; junction bases with no gene match: 5. The variable domain in full, completed from reference TRBV30 and TRBJ2-5, reads SQTIHQWPATLVQPVGSPLSLECTVEGTSNPNLYWYRQAAGRGLQLLFYSVGIGQISSEVPQNLSASRPQDRQFILSSKKLLLSDSGFYLCAWGDYIQETQYFGPGTRLLVL.

The chain joins TRBV11-1 to TRBJ2-3, with D maybe TRBD2 (8 bases). This CDR3 has 17 amino acids. V was trimmed by 0 bases and J by 1 base, leaving 14 bases between them. Germline CDR1 is SGHAT and CDR2 is FQDESV (reference sequence). Written as DNA, the CDR3 is TGTGCCAGCAGCTTAGCGCAGCGGGGGACAGGCACAGATACGCAGTATTTT. It translates to CASSLAQRGTGTDTQYF. The whole variable domain, filled in from reference TRBV11-1 and TRBJ2-3, reads EAEVAQSPRYKITEKSQAVAFWCDPISGHATLYWYRQILGQGPELLVQFQDESVVDDSQLPKDRFSAERLKGVDSTLKIQPAELGDSAMYLCASSLAQRGTGTDTQYFGPGTRLTVL.

This chain uses TRBV6-1 with TRBJ2-7, with D perhaps TRBD1 (6 bases). V dropped 6 bases and J dropped 3 bases, with 18 bases sitting between them. CDR1 and CDR2 from the germline V gene are MNHNS and SASEGT. The CDR3 totals 15 residues. The chain's CDR3 is CASRLDSSYLYEQYV. The CDR3 coding sequence is TGTGCCAGCAGGCTGGACAGTTCTTACCTCTACGAGCAGTACGTC.

This chain uses TRBV5-1 with TRBJ2-7; 8 bases align to TRBD1. Germline V gene data show CDR1 as SGHRS and CDR2 as YFSETQ. Trimming took 1 base from V and 2 from J; bases not matched to a gene: 2. This CDR3 is 14 amino acids long. The CDR3 spells CASSLTGGAYEQYF. The CDR3 DNA sequence: TGCGCCAGCAGCTTGACAGGGGGAGCCTACGAGCAGTACTTC.

The chain is built from TRBV5-6 and TRBJ2-7; D perhaps matches TRBD1 (6 bases). This CDR3 has 14 residues. V was pared by 0 bases and J by 3 bases, with 10 bases between. The germline V gene encodes CDR1 SGHDT and CDR2 YYEEEE. CDR3 residues: CASSLVWDNYEQYV. The CDR3 DNA reads as TGTGCCAGCAGCTTGGTTTGGGACAACTACGAGCAGTACGTC.

The chain employs TRBV4-1 and TRBJ2-3; 10 bases agree with TRBD2. Germline CDR1 MGHRA, CDR2 YSYEKL. This CDR3 is built from 18 residues. V shed 0 bases, J shed 3 bases, and the junction held 9 bases outside the gene matches. The CDR3 is CASSQDRAGGPGTDTQYF. The DNA for the CDR3 is TGCGCCAGCAGCCAAGACCGAGCGGGGGGGCCAGGGACAGATACGCAGTATTTT.

This clone was found once. This chain uses TRBV7-3 with TRBJ2-3; D not certain. This CDR3 is built from 14 residues. Germline V gene data show CDR1 as SGHTA and CDR2 as FQGTGA. V was cut by 3 bases and J by 6 bases, with 13 bases left in between. The CDR3 reads CASSLYSPSDTQYF. The CDR3 DNA reads TGTGCCAGCAGCTTGTACAGCCCCTCGGATACGCAGTATTTT.

This chain joins TRBV5-6 and TRBJ1-5; 9 nucleotides match TRBD1. Germline V gene lookup returns CDR1 SGHDT and CDR2 YYEEEE. The CDR3 runs 15 residues. Losses at the gene ends were 2 bases for V and 6 bases for J; bases not matched to a gene: 6. CDR3 nucleotides: TGTGCCAGCAGCTTAGGGACAGGGCGAGGTCAGCCCCAGCATTTT. This encodes CASSLGTGRGQPQHF.

This clone was observed a few times. The chain couples TRBV7-3 to TRBJ2-7; 7 nucleotides align to TRBD1. J gave up 9 bases and V 5 bases, and 10 bases lay outside the gene matches. The CDR3 has 13 residues. The germline V gene encodes CDR1 SGHTA and CDR2 FQGTGA. The CDR3 nucleotides are TGTGCCAGCAGCCGTCAATCACAGGGGAGGCAGTACTTC. Translating gives CASSRQSQGRQYF.

The chain couples TRBV29-1 to TRBJ2-7, with a tentative D call TRBD1 (6 bases). Germline lookup yields CDR1 SQVTM and CDR2 ANQGSEA. V lost 3 bases, J lost 7 bases, and 13 bases lay in between. This CDR3 contains 12 residues. The CDR3 is CSVDTPGEEQYF. CDR3 DNA: TGCAGCGTTGATACCCCAGGGGAGGAGCAGTACTTC.

The chain uses TRBV9 and TRBJ2-1; TRBD2 agrees at 9 bases. Looked up from germline, CDR1 is SGDLS and CDR2 is YYNGEE. CDR3 length equals 16 residues. Unmatched junction bases numbered 12, after V lost 4 bases and J lost 7 bases. The CDR3 loop reads CASSPGGTSYMNEQFF. DNA of the CDR3: TGTGCCAGCAGCCCGGGGGGGACTAGCTATATGAATGAGCAGTTCTTC.

The genes are TRBV4-3 and TRBJ2-5, with a possible D match to TRBD1 (5 bases). CDR1 and CDR2 from the germline V gene are LGHNA and YSLEER. V lost 2 bases to trimming and J lost 5 bases, with 15 bases between them. The CDR3 contains 15 residues. Written as DNA, the CDR3 is TGCGCCAGCAGCCAAAACCCAGGGTTCCGGGAGACCCAGTACTTC. Encoded protein: CASSQNPGFRETQYF.

This sequence joins TRBV27 and TRBJ1-1, with 7 bases lining up with TRBD1. The trim removed 5 bases at V and 1 base at J, leaving 4 bases unmatched. Germline V CDR1 and CDR2: MNHEY, SMNVEV (reference sequence). This CDR3 contains 14 residues. The CDR3 bases are TGTGCCAGCAGTATGGGACAGAGGAACACTGAAGCTTTCTTT. This sequence encodes CASSMGQRNTEAFF.

The rearrangement joins TRBV19 to TRBJ2-1; 10 nucleotides line up with TRBD2. The CDR3 totals 15 residues. Looked up from germline, CDR1 is LNHDA and CDR2 is SQIVND (reference sequence). Trimming took 9 bases from V and 10 from J; bases not matched to a gene: 15. As DNA, the CDR3 is TGTGCCAGCGGGGAAAGCGGGGGGGCCGGGGGCGAGCAGTTCTTC. The encoded protein is CASGESGGAGGEQFF.

The V call is TRBV9, the J call TRBJ2-3, with a possible D match to TRBD2 (6 bases). The CDR3 runs 16 residues. Germline lookup yields CDR1 SGDLS and CDR2 YYNGEE. V lost 4 bases and J 5 bases, leaving 20 bases between the germline ends. This CDR3 is CASSIGTAKFLDTQYF. The CDR3 DNA reads as TGTGCCAGCAGCATCGGGACTGCCAAGTTTTTAGATACGCAGTATTTT.

The chain's CDR3 is CAWTGVSVPGNTIYF. CDR3 sequence (DNA): TGTGCCTGGACAGGGGTTTCGGTCCCTGGAAACACCATATATTTT. The chain employs TRBV30 and TRBJ1-3; D might be TRBD1 (6 bases). Between the trimmed V and J ends, which lost 4 bases and 2 bases, there was a span of 15 bases. Germline V CDR1 and CDR2: GTSNPN, SVGIG (reference sequence). CDR3 size: 15 residues. The full variable domain, in which reference TRBV30 and TRBJ1-3 provide the parts outside the CDR3, is SQTIHQWPATLVQPVGSPLSLECTVEGTSNPNLYWYRQAAGRGLQLLFYSVGIGQISSEVPQNLSASRPQDRQFILSSKKLLLSDSGFYLCAWTGVSVPGNTIYFGEGSWLTVV.

J is TRBJ1-6 and V is TRBV9; a possible D gene is TRBD1 (6 bases). Trimming removed 4 bases at V and 7 bases at J, with 12 bases between. This CDR3 is built from 14 residues. Germline V CDR1 and CDR2: SGDLS, YYNGEE. In DNA, the CDR3 is TGTGCCAGCAGCTTGCGGACAGAAAATTCACCCCTCCACTTT. Its translation: CASSLRTENSPLHF.

The chain combines TRBV6-5 with TRBJ1-3; 7 bases are shared with TRBD1. Germline values: CDR1 MNHEY, CDR2 SVGAGI. The CDR3 extends over 15 amino acids. Trimming took 5 bases from V and 1 from J; bases not matched to a gene: 5. Here the CDR3 DNA reads TGTGCCAGCAGTACCCTGACAGGGTCTGGAAACACCATATATTTT. Translated, it gives CASSTLTGSGNTIYF.

The chain combines TRBV9 with TRBJ1-4; D is unresolved. CDR1 is SGDLS, CDR2 YYNGEE, per germline. V gave up 3 bases and J gave up 0 bases, with 15 bases separating them. CDR3 length: 17 amino acids. CDR3 sequence (DNA): TGTGCCAGCAGCGCCGGCCTGACACATGCAACTAATGAAAAACTGTTTTTT. Translated, it gives CASSAGLTHATNEKLFF.

J is TRBJ2-2 and V is TRBV30; 7 bases align to TRBD1. The CDR3 length is 15 residues. CDR1 GTSNPN and CDR2 SVGIG come from the germline V gene (reference sequence). V was pared by 3 bases and J by 6 bases, with 10 bases of the junction left unmatched. The CDR3 coding sequence is TGTGCCTGGAGGGAAATAGACAGGGTCGCCGGGGAGCTGTTTTTT. This codes for CAWREIDRVAGELFF.

The chain employs TRBV28 and TRBJ1-2; TRBD1 matches at 8 bases. Germline V gene sequence: CDR1 MDHEN, CDR2 SYDVKM. This CDR3 has 14 residues. After removal of 5 bases from V and 7 bases from J, the junction contained 9 bases not matched to a gene. In nucleotides, the CDR3 is TGTGCCAGCAGTCCGATGACAGGGGTCGCTGGCTACACCTTC. Translated, it gives CASSPMTGVAGYTF.

To note about this clone: This same CDR3 is encoded by further DNA sequences in the sample. The chain recombines TRBV7-9 with TRBJ2-3; no clear D gene. V lost 5 bases and J lost 2, with 14 bases in between. Looked up from germline, CDR1 is SEHNR and CDR2 is FQNEAQ (reference sequence). The CDR3 contains 15 residues. CDR3 sequence: CASSTRVSYTDTQYF. Written as DNA, the CDR3 is TGTGCCAGCAGCACTCGGGTCTCATACACAGATACGCAGTATTTT.

This chain links TRBV4-3 with TRBJ1-2; 10 bases agree with TRBD1. Germline V gene sequence: CDR1 LGHNA, CDR2 YSLEER. This CDR3 region has 15 residues. Unmatched junction bases numbered 3, after V lost 4 bases and J lost 1 base. The CDR3 bases are TGCGCCAGCAGCCCCCGGACAGGGGGTAACTATGGCTACACCTTC. It encodes CASSPRTGGNYGYTF.

There are a few counts of this clone. The chain recombines TRBV6-1 with TRBJ2-3, with TRBD1 matching 10 bases. V lost 8 bases and J lost 2; bases outside the gene matches: 7. Germline CDR1 and CDR2: MNHNS and SASEGT. The CDR3 consists of 15 residues. Here the CDR3 DNA reads TGTGCCAGCGCAGTCGGGACAGGGGACACAGATACGCAGTATTTT. Protein product: CASAVGTGDTDTQYF.

The chain is built from TRBV6-6 and TRBJ2-3; 12 bases match TRBD2. Germline V gene sequence: CDR1 MNHNY, CDR2 SVGAGI (reference sequence). There are 16 residues in the CDR3. J lost 0 bases, V lost 5 bases, and 3 bases had no gene match. The DNA for the CDR3 is TGTGCCAGCAGTACCGGACTAGCGGGGAGCACAGATACGCAGTATTTT. Translation gives CASSTGLAGSTDTQYF.

This rearrangement joins TRBV19 to TRBJ1-1; TRBD1 matches at 12 bases. Germline CDR1 and CDR2: LNHDA and SQIVND (reference sequence). Trimming removed 2 bases from V and 3 bases from J; junction bases left unmatched: 4. This CDR3 comprises 16 residues. The CDR3 region is CASSIRDRGRDTEAFF. The DNA for the CDR3 is TGTGCCAGTAGTATAAGGGACAGGGGGCGTGACACTGAAGCTTTCTTT.